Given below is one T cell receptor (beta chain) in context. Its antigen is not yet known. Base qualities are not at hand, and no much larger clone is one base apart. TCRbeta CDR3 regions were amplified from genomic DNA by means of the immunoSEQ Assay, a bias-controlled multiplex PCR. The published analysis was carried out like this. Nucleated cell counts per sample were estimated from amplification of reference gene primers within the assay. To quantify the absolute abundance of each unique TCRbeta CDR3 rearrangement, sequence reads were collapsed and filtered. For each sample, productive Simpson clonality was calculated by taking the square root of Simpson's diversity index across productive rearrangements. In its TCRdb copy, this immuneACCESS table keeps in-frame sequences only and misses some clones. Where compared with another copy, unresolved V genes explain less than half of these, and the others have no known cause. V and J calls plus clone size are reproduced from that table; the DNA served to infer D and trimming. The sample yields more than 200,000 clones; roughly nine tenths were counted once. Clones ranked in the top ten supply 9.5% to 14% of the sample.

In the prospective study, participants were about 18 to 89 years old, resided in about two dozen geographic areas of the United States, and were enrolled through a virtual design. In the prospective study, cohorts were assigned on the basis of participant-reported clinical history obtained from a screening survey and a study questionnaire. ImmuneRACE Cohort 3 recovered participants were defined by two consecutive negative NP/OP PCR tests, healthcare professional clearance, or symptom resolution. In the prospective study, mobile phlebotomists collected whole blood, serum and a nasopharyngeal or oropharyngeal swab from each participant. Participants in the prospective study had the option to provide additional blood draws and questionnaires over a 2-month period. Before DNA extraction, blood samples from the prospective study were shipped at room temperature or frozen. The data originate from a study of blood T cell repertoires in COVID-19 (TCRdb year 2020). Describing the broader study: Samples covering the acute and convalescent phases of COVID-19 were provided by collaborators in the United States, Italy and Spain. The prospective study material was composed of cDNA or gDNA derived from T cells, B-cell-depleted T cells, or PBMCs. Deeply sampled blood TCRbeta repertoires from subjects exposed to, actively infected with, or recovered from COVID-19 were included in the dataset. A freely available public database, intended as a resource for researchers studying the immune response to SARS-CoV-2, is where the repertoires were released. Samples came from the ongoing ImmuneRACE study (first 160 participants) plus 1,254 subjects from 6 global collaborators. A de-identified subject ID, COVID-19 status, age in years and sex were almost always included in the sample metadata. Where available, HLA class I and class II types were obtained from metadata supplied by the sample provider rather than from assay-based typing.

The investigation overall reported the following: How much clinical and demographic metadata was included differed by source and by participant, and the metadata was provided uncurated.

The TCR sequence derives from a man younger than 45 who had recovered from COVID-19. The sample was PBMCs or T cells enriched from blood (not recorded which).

The CDR3 reads CASSLWAALNTEAFF. At the DNA level, the sequence is TGTGCCAGCAGTTTATGGGCAGCCCTGAACACTGAAGCTTTCTTT. This sequence uses TRBV27 and TRBJ1-1, with the D gene not clear enough to name. The CDR3 covers 15 residues, taking in both the cysteine and the phenylalanine. CDR3 DNA only is kept here, 45 bases in frame from base 1. V is reduced by 1 base and J by 0 bases, leaving a spacing of 9 bases between them. For CDR1 and CDR2, the germline V gene (reference sequence) lists MNHEY and SMNVEV.